The source of this T cell receptor beta chain is a study of blood T cell repertoires in COVID-19. On the study more broadly: Sources were T cells, B-cell-depleted T cells, or PBMCs; the material itself was cDNA or gDNA.

In the study's own analysis: The assay estimated nucleated cells by amplifying reference gene primers. Assay: immunoSEQ multiplex PCR; the TCRdb copy retains only in-frame clones and omits some. The V and J calls and clone size come from that table; D and trimming were worked out from the DNA. The sample shows about 40,000 clones, more than 65% of them seen only once. The CDR3 totals 10 residues. Germline values: CDR1 DFQATT, CDR2 SNEGSKA (reference sequence). Between the trimmed V and J ends, which lost 4 bases and 8 bases, there was a span of 8 bases. Material for sequencing was peripheral blood. This clonotype originated in a man older than 75 with active or convalescent COVID-19. The genes are TRBV20-1 and TRBJ1-2; no clear D. The CDR3, as DNA: TGCAGTGCTAACGAGGAAGGCTACACCTTC. Protein product: CSANEEGYTF.